These 20 T cell receptor beta chains came from one sample sequenced in a study of cytomegalovirus exposure and HLA in healthy donors. Assay: immunoSEQ multiplex PCR; the TCRdb copy retains only in-frame clones and omits some. Of roughly 100,000 clones detected, about 95% appear once; the ten largest clones hold 0.7% to 0.9%. Material: PBMCs. The origin of the receptors is a woman younger than 35 in good health and CMV-seronegative.

J is TRBJ1-4 and V is TRBV5-1, with D maybe TRBD1 (6 bases). The CDR3 runs 14 residues. The germline V gene encodes CDR1 SGHRS and CDR2 YFSETQ. Trimming removed 7 bases from V and 2 bases from J, with 12 bases in between. The CDR3 sequence is CASSSGGTNEKLFF. The DNA of the CDR3 is TGCGCCAGCTCGTCGGGGGGCACTAATGAAAAACTGTTTTTT.

This clone has a handful of counts. The V call is TRBV6-6, the J call TRBJ2-7; tentatively, D is TRBD2 (6 bases). V gave up 6 bases and J gave up 0 bases, with 9 bases separating them. CDR3 length: 13 amino acids. Germline V gene lookup returns CDR1 MNHNY and CDR2 SVGAGI (reference sequence). The CDR3, as DNA: TGTGCCAGCAGCCCGGAGGGCTCCTACGAGCAGTACTTC. This translates into CASSPEGSYEQYF.

This chain links TRBV9 with TRBJ2-7, with TRBD2 as a possible D gene (6 bases). The CDR3 sequence is 15 residues long. Germline loops: CDR1 SGDLS, CDR2 YYNGEE. Trimming pared 2 bases from V and 0 bases from J, leaving 12 bases between. CDR3 protein: CASSVSPSDSYEQYF. CDR3 nucleotide sequence: TGTGCCAGCAGCGTCTCCCCTAGCGACTCCTACGAGCAGTACTTC.

The chain links TRBV19 to TRBJ2-2, with TRBD1 matching 9 bases. V was pared by 7 bases and J by 5 bases, with 11 bases of the junction left unmatched. This CDR3 has 16 amino acids. Germline assignment: CDR1 LNHDA and CDR2 SQIVND (reference sequence). CDR3 nucleotide sequence: TGTGCCAGTACCCCCGGTACAGGGGGCCAGACCGGGGAGCTGTTTTTT. The encoded protein is CASTPGTGGQTGELFF.

The V call is TRBV27, the J call TRBJ1-2; the match to TRBD1 covers 8 bases. V lost 2 bases to trimming and J lost 7 bases; unmatched junction nucleotides: 12. Germline V CDR1 and CDR2: MNHEY, SMNVEV (reference sequence). This CDR3 region has 16 residues. CDR3: CASSLGQGARSGGYTF. The CDR3 nucleotides read TGTGCCAGCAGTTTAGGGCAGGGGGCGCGATCTGGTGGCTACACCTTC.

The genes are TRBV5-8 and TRBJ2-5, with 8 bases fitting TRBD1. The CDR3 loop spans 16 amino acids. Germline values: CDR1 SGHTS, CDR2 YDEGEE. J gave up 7 bases and V 3 bases, and 14 bases lay outside the gene matches. Here the CDR3 reads CASSSLTGATRGTQYF. Here the CDR3 DNA reads TGTGCCAGCAGCTCTTTGACAGGGGCGACCCGGGGGACCCAGTACTTC.

The rearrangement joins TRBV27 to TRBJ2-1, with 11 positions matching TRBD2. The CDR3 is 15 residues long. The junction had 11 bases not matched to a gene; V was cut back by 6 bases and J by 10 bases. Germline assignment: CDR1 MNHEY and CDR2 SMNVEV (reference sequence). CDR3 sequence: CASRPRLAGLWEQFF. Written as DNA, the CDR3 is TGTGCCAGCAGACCAAGACTAGCGGGATTGTGGGAGCAGTTCTTC.

The chain recombines TRBV27 with TRBJ1-2; a weak D match, TRBD1 (6 bases). Germline assignment: CDR1 MNHEY and CDR2 SMNVEV (reference sequence). Trimming removed 3 bases at V and 5 bases at J, with 13 bases between. CDR3 length equals 14 residues. Written as DNA, the CDR3 is TGTGCCAGCAGTTTGGTTGGGGGCAGGTATGGCTACACCTTC. Amino acids: CASSLVGGRYGYTF.

The chain joins TRBV6-1 to TRBJ1-5, with TRBD1 as a possible D gene (5 bases). Germline CDR1 is MNHNS and CDR2 is SASEGT. The CDR3 is 19 residues long. The V end lost 1 base, the J end lost 3 bases, and 22 bases lay between the germline ends. In DNA, the CDR3 is TGTGCCAGCAGTGAAGTACCTTATCCCGCGACGGGGGACAATCAGCCCCAGCATTTT. Translated, it gives CASSEVPYPATGDNQPQHF.

The chain is built from TRBV2 and TRBJ1-1, with D hard to call. CDR1 is SNHLY, CDR2 FYNNEI, per germline. The V end was cut by 0 bases, the J end by 1 base, with 6 bases between. The CDR3 spans 14 residues. The CDR3 here is CASSEAYRNTEAFF. The CDR3 DNA sequence: TGTGCCAGCAGTGAAGCGTACAGGAACACTGAAGCTTTCTTT.

The chain recombines TRBV4-2 with TRBJ2-7, with D unresolved. The V gene lost 0 bases and the J gene lost 0 bases, with 9 bases spanning the gap. The CDR3 covers 15 residues. The germline V gene has CDR1 LGHNA and CDR2 YNFKEQ. CDR3 nucleotides: TGTGCCAGCAGCCAAGATCACGGGTTCTCCTACGAGCAGTACTTC. The encoded protein is CASSQDHGFSYEQYF.

The chain recombines TRBV19 with TRBJ2-2, with TRBD2 as a possible D gene (6 bases). Between the trimmed V and J ends, which lost 7 bases and 1 base, there was a span of 13 bases. The CDR3 length is 15 residues. Germline V gene data show CDR1 as LNHDA and CDR2 as SQIVND (reference sequence). The CDR3 region has the DNA TGTGCCAGTACTCCTTCGGGGGAGAACACCGGGGAGCTGTTTTTT. It yields the protein CASTPSGENTGELFF. Full variable domain (rest looked up from reference TRBV19 and TRBJ2-2): DGGITQSPKYLFRKEGQNVTLSCEQNLNHDAMYWYRQDPGQGLRLIYYSQIVNDFQKGDIAEGYSVSREKKESFPLTVTSAQKNPTAFYLCASTPSGENTGELFFGEGSRLTVL.

CDR3 DNA sequence: TGTGCCAGCAGTGATGCGGAGGGACGGGTCTACGAGCAGTACTTC. It translates to CASSDAEGRVYEQYF. The rearrangement links TRBV25-1 to TRBJ2-7, with a tentative D call TRBD2 (6 bases). Germline-derived CDR1 and CDR2 are MGHDK and SYGVNS. This CDR3 is built from 15 residues. Trimming shortened V by 3 bases and J by 3 bases, and 15 bases separated the two germline ends.

The chain couples TRBV30 to TRBJ1-2; D gene ambiguous. This CDR3 spans 14 amino acids. The ends were cut back, 1 base at V and 4 bases at J, with 13 bases in the middle. Germline CDR1 and CDR2: GTSNPN and SVGIG (reference sequence). Here the CDR3 DNA reads TGTGCCTGGAGTGGACCAAATACGGGCTATGGCTACACCTTC. This translates into CAWSGPNTGYGYTF.

This clone was seen just once. The CDR3 sequence is CASSPQGSGGLPYEQYF. CDR3 in DNA: TGCGCCAGCAGCCCTCAGGGCAGCGGGGGGCTTCCCTACGAGCAGTACTTC. The V gene is TRBV4-3, the J gene TRBJ2-7; 9 bases align to TRBD2. V lost 4 bases, J lost 2 bases, and 12 bases stayed unmatched. Germline V gene data show CDR1 as LGHNA and CDR2 as YSLEER. This CDR3 has 17 amino acids.

The chain recombines TRBV30 with TRBJ1-2, with TRBD1 identical over 9 bases. With 6 bases clipped from V and 7 bases from J, the junction kept 12 bases outside the gene matches. CDR3 length: 14 amino acids. Germline values: CDR1 GTSNPN, CDR2 SVGIG (reference sequence). CDR3: CACLRATGGSGYTF. CDR3 coding DNA: TGTGCCTGCCTTAGGGCTACAGGGGGCAGTGGCTACACCTTC.

The CDR3 spells CSVDQDRVRYTF. CDR3 sequence (DNA): TGCAGCGTTGACCAAGACAGGGTGCGCTACACCTTC. The rearrangement uses TRBV29-1 and TRBJ1-2, with TRBD1 matching 7 bases. The V gene end was trimmed by 3 bases and the J gene end by 9 bases; junction bases not matched to a gene: 7. The CDR3 sequence is 12 residues long. Germline CDR1 reads SQVTM; CDR2 reads ANQGSEA.

The rearrangement uses TRBV11-2 and TRBJ1-3; TRBD1 matches at 8 bases. The V gene's germline CDR1 is SGHAT and CDR2 FQNNGV. Losses at the gene ends were 5 bases for V and 3 bases for J; bases not matched to a gene: 9. This CDR3 is 16 amino acids long. The CDR3 sequence: CASSNTDRGGGNTIYF. As DNA, the CDR3 is TGTGCCAGCAGCAATACCGACAGGGGAGGTGGAAACACCATATATTTT. Together with reference TRBV11-2 and TRBJ1-3, the CDR3 gives the full variable domain: EAGVAQSPRYKIIEKRQSVAFWCNPISGHATLYWYQQILGQGPKLLIQFQNNGVVDDSQLPKDRFSAERLKGVDSTLKIQPAKLEDSAVYLCASSNTDRGGGNTIYFGEGSWLTVV.

This chain links TRBV30 with TRBJ1-4; D is perhaps TRBD1 (5 bases). There are 14 residues in the CDR3. The V gene lost 0 bases and the J gene lost 5 bases, with 10 bases spanning the gap. Germline-derived CDR1 and CDR2 are GTSNPN and SVGIG (reference sequence). The CDR3 reads CAWSVWQGNEKLFF. The CDR3 DNA follows: TGTGCCTGGAGTGTGTGGCAGGGCAATGAAAAACTGTTTTTT.

This chain joins TRBV18 and TRBJ1-2; the match to TRBD1 covers 8 bases. The CDR3 sequence is 16 residues long. Germline CDR1 reads KGHSH; CDR2 reads LQKENI. The V and J ends lost 4 bases and 2 bases, in that order; junction bases with no gene match: 9. The DNA of the CDR3 is TGTGCCAGCTCACTCGGCACAGGGGGAGGAAACTATGGCTACACCTTC. Translating gives CASSLGTGGGNYGYTF. The whole variable domain, remainder taken from reference TRBV18 and TRBJ1-2, is NAGVMQNPRHLVRRRGQEARLRCSPMKGHSHVYWYRQLPEEGLKFMVYLQKENIIDESGMPKERFSAEFPKEGPSILRIQQVVRGDSAAYFCASSLGTGGGNYGYTFGSGTRLTVV.